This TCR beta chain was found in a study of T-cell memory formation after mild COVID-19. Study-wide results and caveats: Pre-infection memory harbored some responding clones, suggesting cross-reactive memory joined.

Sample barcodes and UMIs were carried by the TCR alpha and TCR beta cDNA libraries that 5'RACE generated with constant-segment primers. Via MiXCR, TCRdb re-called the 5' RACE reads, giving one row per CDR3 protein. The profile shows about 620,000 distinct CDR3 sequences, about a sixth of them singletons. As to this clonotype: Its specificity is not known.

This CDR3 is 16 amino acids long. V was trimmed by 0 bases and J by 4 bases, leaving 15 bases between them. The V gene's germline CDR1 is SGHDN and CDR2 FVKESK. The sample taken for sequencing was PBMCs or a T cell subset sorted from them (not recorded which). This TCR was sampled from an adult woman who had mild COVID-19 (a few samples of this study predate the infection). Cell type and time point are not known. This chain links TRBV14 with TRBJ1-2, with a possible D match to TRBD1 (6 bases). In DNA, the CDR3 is TGTGCCAGCAGCCAAGATAAGGGGGTTAAGGTCTATGGCTACACCTTC. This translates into CASSQDKGVKVYGYTF. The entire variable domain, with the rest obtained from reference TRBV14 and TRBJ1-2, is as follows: EAGVTQFPSHSVIEKGQTVTLRCDPISGHDNLYWYRRVMGKEIKFLLHFVKESKQDESGMPNNRFLAERTGGTYSTLKVQPAELEDSGVYFCASSQDKGVKVYGYTFGSGTRLTVV.